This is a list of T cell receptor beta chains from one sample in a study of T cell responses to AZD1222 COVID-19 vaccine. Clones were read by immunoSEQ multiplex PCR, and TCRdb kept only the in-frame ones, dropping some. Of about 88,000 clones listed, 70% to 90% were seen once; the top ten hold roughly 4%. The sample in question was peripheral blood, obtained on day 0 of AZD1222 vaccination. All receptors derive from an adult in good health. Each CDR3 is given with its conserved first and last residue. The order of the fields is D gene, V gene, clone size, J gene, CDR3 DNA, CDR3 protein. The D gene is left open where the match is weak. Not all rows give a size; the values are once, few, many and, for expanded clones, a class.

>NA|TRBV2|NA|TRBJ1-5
TGTGCCAGCAATACGGTTAGCAATCAGCCCCAGCATTTT
CASNTVSNQPQHF
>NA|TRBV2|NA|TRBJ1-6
TGTGCCAGCAGTCCGGACAGTAATTCACCCCTCCACTTT
CASSPDSNSPLHF
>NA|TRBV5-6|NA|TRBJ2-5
TGTGCCAGCAGCCTACACGGGGGAGAGACCCAGTACTTC
CASSLHGGETQYF
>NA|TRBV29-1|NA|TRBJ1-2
TGCAGCGTTGAAGATACAGGGTTGGACTATGGCTACACCTTC
CSVEDTGLDYGYTF
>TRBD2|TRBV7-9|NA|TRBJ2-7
TGTGCCAGCAGCCGGAGCGGGGGGTCCGGGGAGCAGTACTTC
CASSRSGGSGEQYF
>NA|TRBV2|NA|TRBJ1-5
TGTGCCAGCAGTGAAAACGGATATAGCAATCAGCCCCAGCATTTT
CASSENGYSNQPQHF
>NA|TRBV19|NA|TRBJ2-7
TGTGCCAGTAGTATAGTCAGGGCTACCTCCTACGAGCAGTACTTC
CASSIVRATSYEQYF
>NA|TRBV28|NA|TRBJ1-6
TGTGCCAGCAGTAAGACCTATTCACCCCTCCACTTT
CASSKTYSPLHF
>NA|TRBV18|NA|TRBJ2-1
TGTGCCAGCTCACCCTGGGGGGAGCAGTTCTTC
CASSPWGEQFF
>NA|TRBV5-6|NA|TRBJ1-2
TGTGCCAGCAGCTTGTACCGTTCTTATGGCTACACCTTC
CASSLYRSYGYTF
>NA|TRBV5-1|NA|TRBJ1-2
TGCGCCAGCAGCTTGAGACAGGCCTACTATGGCTACACCTTC
CASSLRQAYYGYTF
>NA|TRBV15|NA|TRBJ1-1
TGTGCCACCAGCAGTATCGACACTGAAGCTTTCTTT
CATSSIDTEAFF
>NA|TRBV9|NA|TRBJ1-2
TGTGCCACAGGGGACGGAAGCTATGGCTACACCTTC
CATGDGSYGYTF
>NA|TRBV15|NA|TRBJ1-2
TGTGCCACCAGCAGGGGAGGTGGCTTTTCGGGGGGCTACACCTTC
CATSRGGGFSGGYTF
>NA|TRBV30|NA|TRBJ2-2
TGTGCCTGGAGTGTACAACGGGGTCTAACCGGGGAGCTGTTTTTT
CAWSVQRGLTGELFF
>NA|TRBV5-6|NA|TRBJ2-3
TGTGCCAGCAGCTTGGACCGCACAGATACGCAGTATTTT
CASSLDRTDTQYF
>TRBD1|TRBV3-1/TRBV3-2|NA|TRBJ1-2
TGTGCCAGCAGCCCACAGGGGAGAGAGCTCTATGGCTACACCTTC
CASSPQGRELYGYTF
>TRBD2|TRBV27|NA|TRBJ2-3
TGTGCCAGCACCACGAGGGGACTAGCGGGGGTTTCAGATACGCAGTATTTT
CASTTRGLAGVSDTQYF
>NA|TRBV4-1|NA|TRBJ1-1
TGCGCCAGCAGCCAAGAGAGTGCGATGAACACTGAAGCTTTCTTT
CASSQESAMNTEAFF
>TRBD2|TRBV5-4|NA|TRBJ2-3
TGTGCCAGCAGCTTGGCTCTACTAGCGGGGAGGGCAGATACGCAGTATTTT
CASSLALLAGRADTQYF
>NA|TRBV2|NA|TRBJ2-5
TGTGCCAGCAGTGAAAGGAGGGGCGAGACCCAGTACTTC
CASSERRGETQYF
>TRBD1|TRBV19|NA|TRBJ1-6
TGTGCCAGTAGTATAGAGCAGGGGGCTTCACCCCTCCACTTT
CASSIEQGASPLHF
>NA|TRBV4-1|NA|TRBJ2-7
TGCGCCAGCAGCCAAGATTACAGGTCATTCTACGAGCAGTACTTC
CASSQDYRSFYEQYF
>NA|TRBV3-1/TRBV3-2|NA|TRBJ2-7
TGTGCCAGCAGCCAAGTTGTGGTTTCGTCAGGAGGGTACGAGCAGTACTTC
CASSQVVVSSGGYEQYF
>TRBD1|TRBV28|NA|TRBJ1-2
TGTGCCAGCAGCTCCCCCGGGACAGGTATAGTCTATGGCTACACCTTC
CASSSPGTGIVYGYTF
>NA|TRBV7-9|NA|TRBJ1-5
TGTGCCAGCAGCTGGACAGAGAATCAGCCCCAGCATTTT
CASSWTENQPQHF
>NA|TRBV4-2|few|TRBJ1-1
TGTGCCAGCAGCCAAGAGTCGGGGGGTTGGACTGAAGCTTTCTTT
CASSQESGGWTEAFF
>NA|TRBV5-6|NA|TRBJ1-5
TGTGCCAGCAGCTTCGGGGGAGCTGGGCCCCAGCATTTT
CASSFGGAGPQHF
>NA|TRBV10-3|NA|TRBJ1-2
TGTGCCATCAGTGTCGTGACGGCCTATGGCTACACCTTC
CAISVVTAYGYTF
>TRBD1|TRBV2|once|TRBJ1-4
TGTGCCAGCAGAAAAGAGACAGGGGTAAAACTGTTTTTT
CASRKETGVKLFF